The 14 T cell receptor beta chains presented below share a single source sample, sequenced in a study of blood T cell repertoires in COVID-19. This table comes from immunoSEQ multiplex PCR, and its TCRdb copy is limited to in-frame clones, with some not included. Of approximately 190,000 clones in the sample, approximately 84% were seen once. Specimen: peripheral blood. The origin of the receptors is a woman in her sixties or seventies with active or convalescent COVID-19.

The chain couples TRBV28 to TRBJ2-1, with 9 nucleotides matching TRBD1. CDR1 is MDHEN and CDR2 is SYDVKM in the germline V gene. This CDR3 contains 14 residues. With V trimmed by 7 bases and J by 10 bases, 11 bases remained unmatched. The CDR3 here is CASTMDRGNDEQFF. CDR3 bases: TGTGCCAGCACCATGGACAGGGGCAACGACGAGCAGTTCTTC.

The J gene is TRBJ2-5, the V gene TRBV12-3 or TRBV12-4; TRBD1 is a possible D gene (6 bases). Trimming left V 3 bases short and J 6 bases short, with 8 bases between. The CDR3 runs 12 residues. Here the CDR3 reads CASSFRGQTQYF. The CDR3 DNA follows: TGTGCCAGCAGTTTCAGGGGTCAGACCCAGTACTTC.

The V call is TRBV5-4, the J call TRBJ2-7, with D tentatively TRBD2 (6 bases). V was clipped by 2 bases and J by 5 bases, with 14 bases between them. Germline loops: CDR1 SGHNT, CDR2 YYREEE (reference sequence). The CDR3 has 14 amino acids. The CDR3 protein is CASSLLGRGHEQYF. CDR3 nucleotides: TGTGCCAGCAGCTTATTAGGGCGGGGCCACGAGCAGTACTTC.

The J gene is TRBJ2-3, the V gene TRBV7-9; 10 bases match TRBD2. V lost 3 bases and J lost 4; bases outside the gene matches: 4. Germline V lookup: CDR1 SEHNR, CDR2 FQNEAQ (reference sequence). The CDR3 covers 15 residues. The CDR3 loop is CASSFRAGGADTQYF. CDR3 DNA: TGTGCCAGCAGCTTCAGAGCGGGAGGGGCAGATACGCAGTATTTT.

The V call is TRBV5-1, the J call TRBJ2-1; D is undetermined. V was shortened by 5 bases and J by 6 bases, with 12 bases between the two germline ends. Germline V gene sequence: CDR1 SGHRS, CDR2 YFSETQ. The CDR3 totals 13 residues. The chain's CDR3 is CASSHEWSNEQFF. CDR3 DNA sequence: TGCGCCAGCAGTCATGAGTGGAGCAATGAGCAGTTCTTC. Combining the CDR3 with reference TRBV5-1 and TRBJ2-1 gives the whole variable domain KAGVTQTPRYLIKTRGQQVTLSCSPISGHRSVSWYQQTPGQGLQFLFEYFSETQRNKGNFPGRFSGRQFSNSRSEMNVSTLELGDSALYLCASSHEWSNEQFFGPGTRLTVL.

V gene TRBV28 combines with J gene TRBJ2-7, with 10 bases identical to TRBD2. Trimming at V came to 2 bases and at J to 4 bases, leaving 5 bases not matched to a gene. The CDR3 consists of 15 residues. Germline CDR1 and CDR2: MDHEN and SYDVKM. CDR3 nucleotides: TGTGCCAGCAGTTTAGGGGGTAGCGGGAGGTACGAGCAGTACTTC. Translated, it gives CASSLGGSGRYEQYF. The whole variable domain, filled in from reference TRBV28 and TRBJ2-7, reads DVKVTQSSRYLVKRTGEKVFLECVQDMDHENMFWYRQDPGLGLRLIYFSYDVKMKEKGDIPEGYSVSREKKERFSLILESASTNQTSMYLCASSLGGSGRYEQYFGPGTRLTVT.

This rearrangement joins TRBV6-5 to TRBJ1-3, with 7 bases that match TRBD1. Losses at the gene ends were 10 bases for V and 0 bases for J; bases not matched to a gene: 3. CDR3 length: 13 amino acids. CDR1 is MNHEY, CDR2 SVGAGI, per germline. Here the CDR3 reads CATGTASGNTIYF. The CDR3 nucleotides read TGTGCCACTGGGACAGCCTCTGGAAACACCATATATTTT.

The gene calls are TRBV6-5 and TRBJ1-6; D is possibly TRBD1 (5 bases). The CDR3 runs 14 residues. Germline CDR1 reads MNHEY; CDR2 reads SVGAGI. Trimming removed 6 bases from V and 6 bases from J, with 12 bases in between. The CDR3 coding sequence is TGTGCCAGCAGCGATAGACAGCTTAATTCACCCCTCCACTTT. Protein sequence: CASSDRQLNSPLHF.

V usage is TRBV7-2 and J usage is TRBJ2-1; TRBD1 matches at 7 bases. V shed 3 bases and J 4 bases; nucleotides not matched to a gene: 6. The CDR3 totals 15 residues. Germline CDR1 reads SGHTA; CDR2 reads FQGNSA. CDR3 coding DNA: TGTGCCAGCAGCTTGGACAGGTCCTCGTACAATGAGCAGTTCTTC. Protein: CASSLDRSSYNEQFF. Combining the CDR3 with reference TRBV7-2 and TRBJ2-1 gives the whole variable domain GAGVSQSPSNKVTEKGKDVELRCDPISGHTALYWYRQSLGQGLEFLIYFQGNSAPDKSGLPSDRFSAERTGGSVSTLTIQRTQQEDSAVYLCASSLDRSSYNEQFFGPGTRLTVL.

The chain couples TRBV6-6 to TRBJ2-2, with a possible D match to TRBD1 (6 bases). Germline CDR1 and CDR2: MNHNY and SVGAGI (reference sequence). V was pared by 6 bases and J by 0 bases, with 14 bases between. This CDR3 is built from 16 residues. This CDR3 reads CASSLWRQANTGELFF. The CDR3 nucleotides are TGTGCCAGCAGCCTATGGAGACAGGCGAACACCGGGGAGCTGTTTTTT.

The gene calls are TRBV19 and TRBJ1-1; 8 nucleotides align to TRBD1. V shed 5 bases and J 5 bases; nucleotides not matched to a gene: 7. CDR1 and CDR2 from the germline V gene are LNHDA and SQIVND (reference sequence). The length of the CDR3 is 14 residues. The CDR3 DNA follows: TGTGCCAGTAGTGTTCAGGGGGCTCCGACTGAAGCTTTCTTT. This encodes CASSVQGAPTEAFF.

The gene calls are TRBV11-2 and TRBJ2-1; 12 bases are a match to TRBD2. The CDR3 has 15 amino acids. The V gene's germline CDR1 is SGHAT and CDR2 FQNNGV. V was pared by 5 bases and J by 6 bases, with 5 bases of the junction left unmatched. The CDR3 region has the DNA TGTGCCAGCAGCATGAGACTAGCGGGGGTCAATGAGCAGTTCTTC. This encodes CASSMRLAGVNEQFF.

The chain carries TRBV7-9 and TRBJ1-2, with 8 bases aligning to TRBD1. Germline V CDR1 and CDR2: SEHNR, FQNEAQ (reference sequence). Germline trimming cut 1 base from V and 3 bases from J; bases unmatched to any gene: 4. This CDR3 comprises 15 residues. The CDR3 DNA sequence: TGTGCCAGCAGCTTAGTCGGGACAGGCCACTATGGCTACACCTTC. This translates into CASSLVGTGHYGYTF.

The chain links TRBV24-1 to TRBJ2-2; 7 bases match TRBD1. This CDR3 region has 16 residues. The trim removed 4 bases at V and 2 bases at J, leaving 6 bases unmatched. Per germline, CDR1 KGHDR and CDR2 SFDVKD. This CDR3 reads CATSDPRTGNTGELFF. In nucleotides, the CDR3 is TGTGCCACCAGTGACCCCAGGACAGGAAACACCGGGGAGCTGTTTTTT.